What follows describes a single T cell receptor (beta chain). Its antigen is still unknown. No base-level quality is on record; no much larger clone is a single base apart. The data belong to a study of immune aging and cytomegalovirus after organ transplant (dated by TCRdb to the early 2020s). In the study overall: All transplant recipients received three-drug immunosuppression with prednisone, tacrolimus, and mycophenolate.

To prepare the library, single-cell sequencing was applied. Data came from an Illumina NovaSeq 6000. The BD Rhapsody Targeted mRNA and AbSeq Reagent Kit was used in a microwell format for cell capture and library preparation. Libraries covered TCR, sample tags, AbSeq, and targeted mRNA from the Human T-Cell Expression Panel plus custom TOX and TOX2 primers. Sequencing of the libraries was performed on an Illumina NovaSeq. In the source study's methods: The analysis covered 9,000 to 13,000 cells in total, of which about 7,100 were CD8 T cells and about 4,500 were CD8 T cells with an identifiable TCR CDR3. Raw data were processed with the BD Rhapsody Targeted Analysis Pipeline with V(D)J processing on the Seven Bridges Genomics platform. Quality control, Sample Tag demultiplexing with Lex-BDSMK, clone identification with VDJ Explorer, and Seurat clustering were performed in SeqGeq 1.6.0. Clones comprising <1% of CD8 T cells were considered non-expanded; clones comprising >2.5% of the sample were considered clonal expansions. TCRdb passed the public sequencing reads through fastp at Q25 and MiXCR, retaining productive beta sequences. Entries are consolidated by CDR3 protein sequence, retaining the most common genes and DNA. TCRdb, not the original authors, processed these V and J calls. The sample profile shows tens of thousands of distinct CDR3 sequences; just over 35% of them were found once. Less than 30% of the sample rests with the top ten.

Broad study findings and their caveats: Since the sequencing data did not include a CD57 measurement, a conservative gene-based definition of aging was used in its place. TEMRA cells made up a larger share of large clones, and the seven largest clones (over 1,900 cells) gained aged and TEMRA cells while losing TCM cells. Following viremia, cells with an aged phenotype rose post-transplant no matter the clone size, with the increase showing up earlier in large clones (days 200-264) than in small clones.

Between the V and J ends, shortened by 2 bases and 2 bases respectively, the junction contains 9 bases. The germline V gene provides CDR1 KGHDR and CDR2 SFDVKD. From the cysteine up to the phenylalanine, the CDR3 has a length of 15 residues. Left in the record is the CDR3 DNA by itself, 45 bases read in frame from the first base. The time point label, as the study defines it: five sample-tagged time points from pre-transplant (day -1) to day 368 post-transplant, pooled. PBMC were thawed and then stimulated for around 12 hours with a CMV IE-1 overlapping peptide library, with no transport inhibitors added. Thawed cells were rested overnight and then stimulated in R10 medium with CD28/CD49d costimulation. The IE-1 peptide library was made up of 15-amino-acid peptides, each overlapping by 11 amino acids. Samples from each time point were barcoded using BD Single-Cell Multiplexing Kit Sample Tags, then pooled and stained with sorting antibodies plus oligo-conjugated anti-CD45RA. A BD FACSAria III was used to sort CMV-responsive CD8+CD137+ and CD4+CD154+ T cells at 4-way purity. EDTA vacutainers were used to collect blood, which was then processed with a Ficoll gradient within 1-24 hours.

The sample was CMV peptide-activated CD4+ and CD8+ T cells sorted from blood, taken at five time points, pooled. The intended sense of this specimen's cell subset or site label: sorted CD8+CD137+ and CD4+CD154+ T cells after 11 to 13 h CMV IE-1 peptide stimulation. This clonotype was obtained from a female donor who had a heart transplant and CMV viremia. The rearrangement joined TRBV24-1 to TRBJ1-5; no D segment can be confidently identified. CDR3 protein: CATSDSGSGNQPQHF. The nucleotide sequence is given as TGTGCCACCAGTGATTCGGGGTCGGGCAATCAGCCCCAGCATTTT.